Presented here are 22 T cell receptor beta chains from one specimen sequenced in a study of T cell repertoires in cytomegalovirus infection (dated by TCRdb to between 2017 and 2020). Reads for this sample came from an Illumina HiSeq 1500. TCRdb reran the public reads through fastp at Q25 and MiXCR, keeping productive beta chains. CDR3 protein sequences are deduplicated, and each keeps its most common genes and DNA. This sample gives some 170,000 distinct CDR3 sequences in total; about 15% of them show up just once. Roughly a quarter of the sample belongs to the ten largest clones. Sequencing input: CD8+ T cells from PBMCs. These receptors originate from a human donor in good health (CMV status not recorded). Some clones in this sample may be carry-over from other donors' samples.

This clonotype was recorded a few times. The rearrangement uses TRBV7-8 and TRBJ1-1; D unresolved. V gave up 5 bases and J gave up 4 bases, with 14 bases separating them. CDR3 length: 14 amino acids. Germline-derived CDR1 and CDR2 are SGHVS and FQNEAQ. In nucleotides, the CDR3 is TGTGCCAGCAGCCTCCTAGGGCCCGGCACTGAAGCTTTCTTT. It specifies CASSLLGPGTEAFF.

This sequence joins TRBV25-1 and TRBJ1-1; 7 bases agree with TRBD1. The CDR3 covers 17 residues. CDR1 is MGHDK, CDR2 SYGVNS, per germline. The V and J ends lost 2 bases and 0 bases, in that order; junction bases with no gene match: 9. CDR3 sequence (DNA): TGTGCCAGCAGTGAAAGGGCCAGGGGGGATTTGAACACTGAAGCTTTCTTT. Translating it yields CASSERARGDLNTEAFF. Filled out from reference TRBV25-1 and TRBJ1-1, the complete variable domain reads EADIYQTPRYLVIGTGKKITLECSQTMGHDKMYWYQQDPGMELHLIHYSYGVNSTEKGDLSSESTVSRIRTEHFPLTLESARPSHTSQYLCASSERARGDLNTEAFFGQGTRLTVV.

This clonotype was detected only a few times. V gene TRBV7-9 combines with J gene TRBJ2-7; a possible D gene is TRBD2 (7 bases). This CDR3 region has 17 residues. Trimming pared 5 bases from V and 2 bases from J, leaving 22 bases between. Germline CDR1 SEHNR, CDR2 FQNEAQ (reference sequence). The DNA of the CDR3 is TGTGCCAGCAGCCCTTCTGTCGGGGGGCCCCTACCCTACGAGCAGTACTTC. Translation: CASSPSVGGPLPYEQYF.

The CDR3 DNA follows: TGTGCCAGTAGTATAGATTGGTACAGCCCACAGGCTGAAGCTTTCTTT. It yields the protein CASSIDWYSPQAEAFF. V is TRBV19 and J is TRBJ1-1; TRBD1 is a possible D gene (5 bases). This CDR3 comprises 16 residues. Trimming shortened V by 0 bases and J by 6 bases, and 17 bases separated the two germline ends. Germline CDR1 LNHDA, CDR2 SQIVND (reference sequence).

This clonotype has just a few counts. The rearrangement joins TRBV9 to TRBJ1-2; the match to TRBD1 covers 8 bases. V shed 3 bases and J 8 bases; nucleotides not matched to a gene: 12. The germline gives CDR1 SGDLS, CDR2 YYNGEE. The CDR3 sequence is 15 residues long. CDR3 in amino acids: CASSARTGRSEGYTF. The CDR3 region has the DNA TGTGCCAGCAGCGCCCGGACAGGGCGATCGGAAGGCTACACCTTC. Full variable domain (remainder filled in from reference TRBV9 and TRBJ1-2): DSGVTQTPKHLITATGQRVTLRCSPRSGDLSVYWYQQSLDQGLQFLIQYYNGEERAKGNILERFSAQQFPDLHSELNLSSLELGDSALYFCASSARTGRSEGYTFGSGTRLTVV.

The chain combines TRBV29-1 with TRBJ2-7, with TRBD1 identical over 9 bases. The V and J ends lost 1 base and 2 bases, in that order; junction bases with no gene match: 0. Germline V gene lookup returns CDR1 SQVTM and CDR2 ANQGSEA. This CDR3 region has 13 residues. Here the CDR3 reads CSVEGDRAYEQYF. The CDR3, as DNA: TGCAGCGTTGAAGGGGACAGGGCCTACGAGCAGTACTTC.

The chain carries TRBV11-3 and TRBJ1-1, with 8 bases identical to TRBD1. The CDR3 consists of 13 residues. With 5 bases clipped from V and 4 bases from J, the junction kept 3 bases outside the gene matches. Germline V gene lookup returns CDR1 SGHNT and CDR2 YENEEA. CDR3 residues: CASSPGTGTEAFF. CDR3 in DNA: TGTGCCAGCAGCCCCGGGACAGGCACTGAAGCTTTCTTT.

This clonotype was recorded a few times. This chain links TRBV7-2 with TRBJ1-6; 9 bases match TRBD1. The V and J ends lost 1 base and 6 bases, in that order; junction bases with no gene match: 7. CDR3 size: 17 residues. Germline V gene lookup returns CDR1 SGHTA and CDR2 FQGNSA. CDR3 protein: CASSLGWDRVSNSPLHF. CDR3 DNA: TGTGCCAGCAGCTTAGGTTGGGACAGGGTATCTAATTCACCCCTCCACTTT.

A few counts support this clonotype. The J gene is TRBJ1-2, the V gene TRBV6-2 or TRBV6-3, with 8 bases aligning to TRBD1. Trimming cost V 6 bases and J 8 bases; bases outside gene matches: 14. Germline V gene lookup returns CDR1 MNHEY and CDR2 SVGEGT. This CDR3 has 15 residues. DNA of the CDR3: TGTGCCAGCAGCCCCAAGGCAGGGGGCAATCGAGGCTACACCTTC. Amino acid sequence: CASSPKAGGNRGYTF.

In this sample, this clonotype turned up a few times. The chain combines TRBV7-9 with TRBJ2-5; the D gene could be TRBD1 or TRBD2 (6 bases each). Trimming shortened V by 3 bases and J by 5 bases, and 16 bases separated the two germline ends. Looked up from germline, CDR1 is SEHNR and CDR2 is FQNEAQ (reference sequence). CDR3 length: 15 residues. The CDR3 spells CASSLPGEARETQYF. The DNA of the CDR3 is TGTGCCAGCAGCTTGCCAGGGGAGGCGCGGGAGACCCAGTACTTC.

V gene TRBV7-2 combines with J gene TRBJ2-2; TRBD1 matches 8 bases. Germline CDR1 and CDR2: SGHTA and FQGNSA. The CDR3 has 14 amino acids. The trim removed 5 bases at V and 4 bases at J, leaving 3 bases unmatched. For the CDR3, the DNA is TGTGCCAGCAGCCCGACAGGGGCCACCGGGGAGCTGTTTTTT. This codes for CASSPTGATGELFF.

This clonotype came up a few times. The V and J genes are TRBV6-2 or TRBV6-3 and TRBJ1-1, with 7 bases matching TRBD1. Trimming took 0 bases from V and 4 from J; bases not matched to a gene: 5. CDR1 and CDR2 (germline): MNHEY, SVGEGT. The CDR3 sequence is 15 residues long. The CDR3 region has the DNA TGTGCCAGCAGTTACTCGACAGGGAGGGGCACTGAAGCTTTCTTT. This encodes CASSYSTGRGTEAFF.

This chain connects TRBV7-9 to TRBJ2-2, with 7 bases aligning to TRBD1. Germline CDR1 SEHNR, CDR2 FQNEAQ (reference sequence). J lost 6 bases, V lost 4 bases, and 11 bases had no gene match. This CDR3 has 16 amino acids. CDR3 nucleotide sequence: TGTGCCAGCAGCTATCGACAGGGTTCGAGGGCCGGGGAGCTGTTTTTT. This gives the protein CASSYRQGSRAGELFF. The variable domain in full, with the rest retrieved from reference TRBV7-9 and TRBJ2-2, is DTGVSQNPRHKITKRGQNVTFRCDPISEHNRLYWYRQTLGQGPEFLTYFQNEAQLEKSRLLSDRFSAERPKGSFSTLEIQRTEQGDSAMYLCASSYRQGSRAGELFFGEGSRLTVL.

The chain joins TRBV5-4 to TRBJ2-2; 12 bases align to TRBD2. J gave up 0 bases and V 0 bases, and 6 bases lay outside the gene matches. Per the germline V gene, CDR1 is SGHNT and CDR2 is YYREEE (reference sequence). The CDR3 is 19 amino acids. CDR3 DNA sequence: TGTGCCAGCAGCTTGGACGTACTAGCGGGGGGCGCGAACACCGGGGAGCTGTTTTTT. This gives the protein CASSLDVLAGGANTGELFF.

The chain links TRBV28 to TRBJ1-5, with D hard to call. Germline V gene sequence: CDR1 MDHEN, CDR2 SYDVKM. The V gene lost 3 bases and the J gene lost 3 bases, with 6 bases spanning the gap. The CDR3 spans 13 residues. CDR3 sequence reads: CASSFHNNQPQHF. CDR3 sequence (DNA): TGTGCCAGCAGTTTTCACAACAATCAGCCCCAGCATTTT. Complete variable domain (other parts from reference TRBV28 and TRBJ1-5): DVKVTQSSRYLVKRTGEKVFLECVQDMDHENMFWYRQDPGLGLRLIYFSYDVKMKEKGDIPEGYSVSREKKERFSLILESASTNQTSMYLCASSFHNNQPQHFGDGTRLSIL.

This clonotype has just a few counts. The chain is built from TRBV7-2 and TRBJ1-4; no clear D. The germline V gene has CDR1 SGHTA and CDR2 FQGNSA. V was pared by 2 bases and J by 3 bases, with 10 bases between. CDR3 length: 15 amino acids. The DNA for the CDR3 is TGTGCCAGCAGCTTATGGTTAAATCCTAATGAAAAACTGTTTTTT. This sequence encodes CASSLWLNPNEKLFF.

DNA for the CDR3: TGTGCCAGCAGTTTATCGAGGTTCATGAACACTGAAGCTTTCTTT. Protein: CASSLSRFMNTEAFF. The V gene is TRBV27, the J gene TRBJ1-1; D ambiguous. V was clipped by 0 bases and J by 0 bases, with 8 bases between them. Germline lookup yields CDR1 MNHEY and CDR2 SMNVEV (reference sequence). This CDR3 region has 15 residues.

This clonotype occurred a few times. For the CDR3, the DNA is TGTGCCAGTAGTATATTCCATCCAGATGGCAATCAGCCCCAGCATTTT. The encoded protein is CASSIFHPDGNQPQHF. This sequence joins TRBV19 and TRBJ1-5; D uncertain. This CDR3 spans 16 amino acids. CDR1 and CDR2 from the germline V gene are LNHDA and SQIVND (reference sequence). Trimming pared 2 bases from V and 2 bases from J, leaving 13 bases between.

The chain links TRBV30 to TRBJ2-5; 8 bases agree with TRBD1. With V trimmed by 2 bases and J by 5 bases, 7 bases remained unmatched. The CDR3 is made up of 14 amino acids. Germline V CDR1 and CDR2: GTSNPN, SVGIG (reference sequence). CDR3 nucleotide sequence: TGTGCCTGGAGTACCGGGACAGGCTCGGAGACCCAGTACTTC. Translated: CAWSTGTGSETQYF.

In this sample, this clonotype turned up a few times. The chain links TRBV6-5 to TRBJ2-1; D remains unclear. Germline assignment: CDR1 MNHEY and CDR2 SVGAGI. V was shortened by 6 bases and J by 0 bases, with 15 bases between the two germline ends. The CDR3 extends over 16 amino acids. CDR3 sequence reads: CASSYELSSSYNEQFF. As DNA, the CDR3 is TGTGCCAGCAGCTATGAACTTTCTAGCTCCTACAATGAGCAGTTCTTC.

The sample holds a few counts of this clonotype. The chain is built from TRBV2 and TRBJ2-5, with 8 bases matching TRBD1. Trimming cost V 5 bases and J 5 bases; bases outside gene matches: 7. Germline V gene lookup returns CDR1 SNHLY and CDR2 FYNNEI. The CDR3 consists of 14 residues. CDR3 bases: TGTGCCAGCAGTATCAGGGGGCGCGGGGAGACCCAGTACTTC. This sequence encodes CASSIRGRGETQYF.

In this sample, this clonotype turned up a few times. The CDR3 DNA follows: TGTGCCAGCAGTTTCCAGGGCGTGAACTATGGCTACACCTTC. The encoded protein is CASSFQGVNYGYTF. V is TRBV28 and J is TRBJ1-2, with D perhaps TRBD1 (5 bases). Germline V gene data show CDR1 as MDHEN and CDR2 as SYDVKM. This CDR3 is built from 14 residues. V dropped 3 bases and J dropped 2 bases, with 10 bases sitting between them.